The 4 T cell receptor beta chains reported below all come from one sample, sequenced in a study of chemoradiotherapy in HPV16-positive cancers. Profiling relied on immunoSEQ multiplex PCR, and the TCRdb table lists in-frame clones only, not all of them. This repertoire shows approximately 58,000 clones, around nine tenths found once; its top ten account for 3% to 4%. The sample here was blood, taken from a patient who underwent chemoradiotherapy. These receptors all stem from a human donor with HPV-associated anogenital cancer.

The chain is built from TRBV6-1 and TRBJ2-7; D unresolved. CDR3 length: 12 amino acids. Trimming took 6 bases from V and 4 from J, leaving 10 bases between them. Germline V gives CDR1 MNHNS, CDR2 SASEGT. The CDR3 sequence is CASRPDLYEQYF. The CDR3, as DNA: TGTGCCAGCAGACCCGATCTGTACGAGCAGTACTTC.

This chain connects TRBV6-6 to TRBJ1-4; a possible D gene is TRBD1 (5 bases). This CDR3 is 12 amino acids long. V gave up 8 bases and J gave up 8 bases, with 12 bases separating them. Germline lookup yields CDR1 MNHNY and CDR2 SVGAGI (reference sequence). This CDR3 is CASGARREKLFF. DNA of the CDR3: TGTGCCAGCGGGGCCCGGCGGGAAAAACTGTTTTTT.

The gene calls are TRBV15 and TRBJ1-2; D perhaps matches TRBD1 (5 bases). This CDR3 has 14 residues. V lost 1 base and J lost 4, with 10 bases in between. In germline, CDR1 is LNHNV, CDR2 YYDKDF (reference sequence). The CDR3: CATSRGSTGYGYTF. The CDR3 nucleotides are TGTGCCACCAGCAGAGGTAGTACAGGCTATGGCTACACCTTC.

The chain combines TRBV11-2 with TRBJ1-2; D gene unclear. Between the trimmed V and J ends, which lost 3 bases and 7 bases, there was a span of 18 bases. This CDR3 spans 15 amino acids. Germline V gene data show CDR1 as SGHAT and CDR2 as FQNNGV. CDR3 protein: CASSLEKGPQIGYTF. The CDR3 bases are TGTGCCAGCAGCTTGGAGAAGGGTCCCCAGATTGGCTACACCTTC.